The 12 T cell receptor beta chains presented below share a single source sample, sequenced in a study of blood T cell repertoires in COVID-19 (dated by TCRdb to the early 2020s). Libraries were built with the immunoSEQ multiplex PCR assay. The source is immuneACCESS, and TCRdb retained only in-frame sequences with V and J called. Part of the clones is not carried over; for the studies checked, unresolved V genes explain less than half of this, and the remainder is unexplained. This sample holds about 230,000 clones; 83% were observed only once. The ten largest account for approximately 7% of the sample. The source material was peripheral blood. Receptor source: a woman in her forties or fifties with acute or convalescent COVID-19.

In nucleotides, the CDR3 is TGCGCCAGCAGCCCCTTCGCCAGGGGGTCGCAAGAGACCCAGTACTTC. Translation gives CASSPFARGSQETQYF. This sequence joins TRBV5-1 and TRBJ2-5; 7 nucleotides match TRBD1. Germline assignment: CDR1 SGHRS and CDR2 YFSETQ. The length of the CDR3 is 16 residues. V dropped 4 bases and J dropped 2; count of bases not matched to a gene: 11.

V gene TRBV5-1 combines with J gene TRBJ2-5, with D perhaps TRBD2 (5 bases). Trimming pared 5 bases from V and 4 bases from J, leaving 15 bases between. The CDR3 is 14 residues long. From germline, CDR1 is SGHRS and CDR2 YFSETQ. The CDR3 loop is CASRSEEVRETQYF. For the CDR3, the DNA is TGCGCCAGCAGATCGGAGGAGGTCCGAGAGACCCAGTACTTC.

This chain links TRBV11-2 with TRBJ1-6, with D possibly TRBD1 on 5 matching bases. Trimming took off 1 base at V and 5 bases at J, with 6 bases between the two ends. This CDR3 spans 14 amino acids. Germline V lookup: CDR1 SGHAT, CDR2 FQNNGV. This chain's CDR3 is CASSLGQNNSPLHF. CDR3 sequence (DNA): TGTGCCAGCAGCTTAGGACAGAATAATTCACCCCTCCACTTT.

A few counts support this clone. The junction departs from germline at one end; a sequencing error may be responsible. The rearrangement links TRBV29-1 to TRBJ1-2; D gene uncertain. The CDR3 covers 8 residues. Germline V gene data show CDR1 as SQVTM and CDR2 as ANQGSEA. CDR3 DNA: TGCAGCGTGGAGGGTATCCCCTTC. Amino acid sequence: CSVEGIPF.

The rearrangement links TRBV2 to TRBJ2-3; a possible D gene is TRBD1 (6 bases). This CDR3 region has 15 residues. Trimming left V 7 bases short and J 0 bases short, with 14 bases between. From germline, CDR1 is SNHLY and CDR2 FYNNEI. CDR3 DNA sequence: TGTGCCAGCATTGAGACGGGACATAGCACAGATACGCAGTATTTT. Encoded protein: CASIETGHSTDTQYF.

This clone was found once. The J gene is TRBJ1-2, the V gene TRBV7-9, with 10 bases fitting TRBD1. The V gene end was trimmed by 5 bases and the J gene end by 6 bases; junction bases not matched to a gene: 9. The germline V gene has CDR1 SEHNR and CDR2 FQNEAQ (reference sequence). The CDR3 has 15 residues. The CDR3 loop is CASSAKTDRGHGYTF. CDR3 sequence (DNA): TGTGCCAGCAGCGCTAAAACTGACAGGGGGCATGGCTACACCTTC.

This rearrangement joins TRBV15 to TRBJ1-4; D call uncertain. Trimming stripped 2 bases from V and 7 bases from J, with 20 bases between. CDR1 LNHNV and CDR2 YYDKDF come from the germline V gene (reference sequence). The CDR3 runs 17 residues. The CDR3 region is CATSRSQGSIGTEKLFF. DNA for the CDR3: TGTGCCACCAGCAGAAGTCAAGGGAGTATAGGTACTGAAAAACTGTTTTTT.

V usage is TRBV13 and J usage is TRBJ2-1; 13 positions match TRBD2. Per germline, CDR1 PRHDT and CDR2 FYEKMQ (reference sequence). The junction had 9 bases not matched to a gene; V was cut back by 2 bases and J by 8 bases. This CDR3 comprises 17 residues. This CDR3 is CASSLLSTSGRSDEQFF. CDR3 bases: TGTGCCAGCAGCTTACTGTCGACTAGCGGGAGGTCCGATGAGCAGTTCTTC.

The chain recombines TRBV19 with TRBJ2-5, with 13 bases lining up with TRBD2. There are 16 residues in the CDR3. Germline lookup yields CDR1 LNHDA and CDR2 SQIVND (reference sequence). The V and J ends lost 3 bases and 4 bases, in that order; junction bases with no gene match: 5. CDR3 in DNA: TGTGCCAGTAGTATTGGACTAGCGGGGGAGGGAGAGACCCAGTACTTC. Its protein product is CASSIGLAGEGETQYF.

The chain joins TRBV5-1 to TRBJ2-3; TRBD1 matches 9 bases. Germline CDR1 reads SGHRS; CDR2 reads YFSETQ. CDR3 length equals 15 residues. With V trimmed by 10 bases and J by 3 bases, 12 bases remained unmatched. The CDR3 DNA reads TGCGCCTCCTCCCTTGGGGACAGGGATACAGATACGCAGTATTTT. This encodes CASSLGDRDTDTQYF.

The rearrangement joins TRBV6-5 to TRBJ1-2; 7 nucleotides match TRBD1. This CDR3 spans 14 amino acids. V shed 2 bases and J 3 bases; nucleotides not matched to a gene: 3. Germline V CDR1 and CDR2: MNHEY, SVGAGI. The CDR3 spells CASSYGQEDYGYTF. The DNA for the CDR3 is TGTGCCAGCAGTTACGGACAGGAGGACTATGGCTACACCTTC.

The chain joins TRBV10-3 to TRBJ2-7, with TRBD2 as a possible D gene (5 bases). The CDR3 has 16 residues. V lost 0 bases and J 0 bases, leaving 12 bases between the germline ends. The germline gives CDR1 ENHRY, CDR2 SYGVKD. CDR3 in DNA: TGTGCCATCAGTGAGTCGAGGGCTTCGGGCTCCTACGAGCAGTACTTC. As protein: CAISESRASGSYEQYF.